The entry that follows covers one T cell receptor beta chain sequence. This specimen belongs to a study of response to subunit inactivated influenza vaccine. One entry per CDR3 protein results from TCRdb running MiXCR on the RT-PCR reads. This sample has approximately 730,000 distinct CDR3 sequences, with 11% to 15% found just once. Germline V lookup: CDR1 LNHNV, CDR2 YYDKDF (reference sequence). The trim removed 0 bases at V and 5 bases at J, leaving 11 bases unmatched. The CDR3 is 18 residues long. V and J are TRBV15 and TRBJ2-3, with 10 bases fitting TRBD2. The receptor comes from a man aged 50 or older who received an inactivated influenza vaccine. Specimen: PBMCs from blood, collected 14 to 15 days before vaccination. In DNA, the CDR3 is TGTGCCACCAGCAGAGATCTGAGGCCTAGCGGGAGAGGAGATACGCAGTATTTT. Protein sequence: CATSRDLRPSGRGDTQYF.